What follows are 3 T cell receptor beta chains derived from one specimen sequenced in a study of graft-versus-host responses after intestinal transplantation. What these receptors recognize is not known. Produced via immunoSEQ multiplex PCR; TCRdb's table is partial and in-frame only. The sample lists about 93,000 clones, approximately 92% occurring once. The source was unstimulated CD8+ T cells sorted from spleen or lymph node cells, collected before intestinal transplant. These receptor sequences come from a human donor who received an intestinal transplant.

This clone was observed once. The V and J genes are TRBV5-5 and TRBJ2-7, with 8 nucleotides matching TRBD1. CDR3 length: 14 amino acids. V trimming: 2 bases; J trimming: 7 bases; junction bases outside the gene matches: 8. Germline lookup yields CDR1 SGHKS and CDR2 YYEKEE (reference sequence). The CDR3 is CASSFDRGSGEQYF. In DNA form, the CDR3 reads TGTGCCAGCAGCTTCGACAGGGGTTCGGGAGAGCAGTACTTC.

The chain has TRBV11-2 and TRBJ1-5, with D uncertain. V was cut by 10 bases and J by 9 bases, with 31 bases left in between. Germline V gives CDR1 SGHAT, CDR2 FQNNGV. This CDR3 spans 17 amino acids. The CDR3 here is CATRVRSSRLRLRPQHF. The CDR3 region has the DNA TGTGCCACCAGAGTGCGTAGCTCCCGCCTGAGACTGCGGCCCCAGCATTTT.

The CDR3 nucleotides are TGTGCCAGCAGCTTGGTTCGCGGTCCCTACGAGCAGTACTTC. This encodes CASSLVRGPYEQYF. V and J are TRBV5-8 and TRBJ2-7; D unclear. The CDR3 loop spans 14 amino acids. The V end was cut by 0 bases, the J end by 2 bases, with 9 bases between. Per germline, CDR1 SGHTS and CDR2 YDEGEE.